These T cell receptor beta chains were read from a single sample in a study of blood T cell repertoires in COVID-19. The repertoire was sequenced with immunoSEQ multiplex PCR; TCRdb's copy has only in-frame clones and lacks some. This sample has roughly 68,000 clones, with about 82% found just once. Source material: PBMCs or T cells enriched from blood (not recorded which). The receptors stem from a woman in her thirties or forties with acute COVID-19. Both conserved end residues are part of each CDR3. Fields, in order: clone size, V gene, J gene, D gene, CDR3 DNA, CDR3 protein. D genes are given only for firm matches. Some rows mark clone size as missing; the rest say once, few, many or name a class of expanded clone.

.,TRBV25-1,TRBJ1-6,TRBD1,TGTGCCAGCAGTGATGTCAGGGGGAGTAATTCACCCCTCCACTTT,CASSDVRGSNSPLHF
.,TRBV10-2,TRBJ1-1,TRBD1,TGCGCCAGCAGTGCGACGGGACAGGCGAACACTGAAGCTTTCTTT,CASSATGQANTEAFF
few,TRBV11-2,TRBJ2-6,TRBD2,TGTGCCAGCAGCTTAGCCTGGGGACTAGCGGGAGTTGGGGCCAACGTCCTGACTTTC,CASSLAWGLAGVGANVLTF
few,TRBV7-6,TRBJ2-7,TRBD2,TGTGCCAGCTCCACCGGGACTAGCGTCTACGAGCAGTACTTC,CASSTGTSVYEQYF
once,TRBV28,TRBJ1-4,.,TGTGCCAGCAAGAGGGGGAAGGGTGAAAAACTGTTTTTT,CASKRGKGEKLFF
.,TRBV5-4,TRBJ2-3,TRBD1,TGTGCCAGCAGCTTCGAAGGGGGCAATACGCAGTATTTT,CASSFEGGNTQYF
few,TRBV7-9,TRBJ2-3,.,TGTGCCAGCAGCTCTTTCACAGATACGCAGTATTTT,CASSSFTDTQYF
.,TRBV6-5,TRBJ2-2,.,TGTGCCAGCAGGAACCACGGTGTCACCGGGGAGCTGTTTTTT,CASRNHGVTGELFF
.,TRBV18,TRBJ1-5,.,TGTGCCAGCTCACCAGGAGCGGATAGCAATCAGCCCCAGCATTTT,CASSPGADSNQPQHF
.,TRBV11-2,TRBJ1-4,.,TGTGCCAGCAGCGAGAGTCGGGGGGGCTGGGGTGAAAAACTGTTTTTT,CASSESRGGWGEKLFF
.,TRBV10-3,TRBJ2-2,TRBD2,TGTGCCATCAGTGAGAGGGGACTAGCGGGGTTGAACACCGGGGAGCTGTTTTTT,CAISERGLAGLNTGELFF
.,TRBV21-1,TRBJ2-3,.,TGTGCCAGCAGCAAGAGAGGACAGGACCACACAGATACGCAGTATTTT,CASSKRGQDHTDTQYF
.,TRBV6-6,TRBJ2-1,.,TGTGCCAGCAGCCCAGACAGGATAATCAATGAGCAGTTCTTC,CASSPDRIINEQFF
once,TRBV19,TRBJ1-3,.,TGTGCCAGTAGTATCGGACTACCTAATCCATCTGGAAACACCATATATTTT,CASSIGLPNPSGNTIYF
few,TRBV5-1,TRBJ1-5,.,TGCGCCAGCGCACTTGATAGCAATCAGCCCCAGCATTTT,CASALDSNQPQHF
.,TRBV11-2,TRBJ1-2,.,TGTGCCAGCACAACCACAGGGACTAACTATGGCTACACCTTC,CASTTTGTNYGYTF
.,TRBV5-6,TRBJ2-3,.,TGTGCCAGCAGCTCGACTCCAGATACGCAGTATTTT,CASSSTPDTQYF
.,TRBV28,TRBJ2-2,.,TGTGCCAGCACCCCATCCCCCCGGCGGCAGTTCACCGGGGAGCTGTTTTTT,CASTPSPRRQFTGELFF
once,TRBV6-6,TRBJ1-2,TRBD1,TGTGCCAGCAGCCAACAGGGGATGGGGGACTATGGCTACACCTTC,CASSQQGMGDYGYTF
once,TRBV10-3,TRBJ2-1,.,TGTGCCACCTGGCCAGAATACAATGAGCAGTTCTTC,CATWPEYNEQFF
.,TRBV13,TRBJ2-7,TRBD1,TGTGCCAGCAGCCCGGGACAGGGGGACTACGAGCAGTACTTC,CASSPGQGDYEQYF
.,TRBV14,TRBJ1-1,.,TGTGCCAGCAGCCAGCGGTCAGTTAACACTGAAGCTTTCTTT,CASSQRSVNTEAFF
.,TRBV5-4,TRBJ2-3,TRBD2,TGTGCCAGCAGCCCCGGACTAGCGGGAGTGGGAGATACGCAGTATTTT,CASSPGLAGVGDTQYF
.,TRBV6-5,TRBJ1-2,.,TGTGCCAGCAGTTACCCATACTCTTCAGGGGATGGCTACACCTTC,CASSYPYSSGDGYTF
.,TRBV5-6,TRBJ2-1,TRBD1,TGTGCCAGCAGACTTGGGGCGGGACAGGGTACCAATGAGCAGTTCTTC,CASRLGAGQGTNEQFF
.,TRBV19,TRBJ1-5,TRBD1,TGTGCCAGTAGTATAATTGGTCGCCGGACAGGGGGCGCACGTCAGCCCCAGCATTTT,CASSIIGRRTGGARQPQHF
.,TRBV19,TRBJ1-4,.,TGTGCCAGTAGTATAGACCGGGGGGCTAATGAAAAACTGTTTTTT,CASSIDRGANEKLFF
.,TRBV5-1,TRBJ2-1,.,TGCGCCAGCAGCTTGCTCAGGGGAGGGAATGAGCAGTTCTTC,CASSLLRGGNEQFF
.,TRBV5-1,TRBJ1-1,.,TGCGCCAGCAGCTTAGTTATCGGACAGCAGAACACTGAAGCTTTCTTT,CASSLVIGQQNTEAFF
few,TRBV19,TRBJ1-5,TRBD1,TGTGCCAGTAGTATAAGGGGGCACGGCAATCAGCCCCAGCATTTT,CASSIRGHGNQPQHF
.,TRBV21-1,TRBJ2-3,.,TGTGCCAGCAGTACCGGGACAGGTAAGACAGATACGCAGTATTTT,CASSTGTGKTDTQYF
.,TRBV28,TRBJ1-1,.,TGTGCCAGCATCTCCGGGGGTGGGCCCAAGACGTCGGCTTTCTTT,CASISGGGPKTSAFF
.,TRBV27,TRBJ1-5,.,TGTGCCAGCAGTTTATCGCGGAGAGGGGGGGGAGCAAGCAATCAGCCCCAGCATTTT,CASSLSRRGGGASNQPQHF
.,TRBV10-1,TRBJ2-1,TRBD2,TGCGCCAGCAGTGTAGCGGGAGGGGTTAGCTCCTACAATGAGCAGTTCTTC,CASSVAGGVSSYNEQFF
.,TRBV18,TRBJ2-1,TRBD1,TGTGCCAGCTCACCACTGGGACAGGGGGCGCAGGACAATGAGCAGTTCTTC,CASSPLGQGAQDNEQFF
.,TRBV2,TRBJ1-1,.,TGTGCCAGCAGTGGACAGACGAACACTGAAGCTTTCTTT,CASSGQTNTEAFF
.,TRBV6-1,TRBJ1-1,.,TGTGCCAGCAGTGAGTGGCCGCAGAACACTGAAGCTTTCTTT,CASSEWPQNTEAFF
.,TRBV6-6,TRBJ1-2,.,TGTGCCAGCAGTCAGACACCGGGGGGTGGCTACACCTTC,CASSQTPGGGYTF
.,TRBV10-3,TRBJ1-5,.,TGTGCCATCAGTGAGGAGGTTGGGGGGGCGGGCAATCAGCCCCAGCATTTT,CAISEEVGGAGNQPQHF
.,TRBV13,TRBJ2-5,TRBD1,TGTGCCAGCAGGGGACAGGGGACGATGGAGACCCAGTACTTC,CASRGQGTMETQYF
.,TRBV20-1,TRBJ1-5,.,TGCAGTGCTAGTTGGTCGGGGAATCAGCCCCAGCATTTT,CSASWSGNQPQHF
many,TRBV28,TRBJ2-1,.,TGTGCCAGCAGTTTATGGGGCGGGGAGGTGGAGCAGTTCTTC,CASSLWGGEVEQFF
.,TRBV6-1,TRBJ2-5,TRBD2,TGTGCCAGCAGTGAGAGGGCGGGAGGTGTGAGGGAGACCCAGTACTTC,CASSERAGGVRETQYF
.,TRBV18,TRBJ1-1,TRBD1,TGTGCCAGCTCACCATATGGGGATTTGGACAGGGGAATGACTGAAGCTTTCTTT,CASSPYGDLDRGMTEAFF
.,TRBV12-3/TRBV12-4,TRBJ1-5,.,TGTGCCAGCAGACAAGACAGCTCCCAGCCCCAGCATTTT,CASRQDSSQPQHF
.,TRBV4-2,TRBJ2-5,TRBD2,TGTGCCAGCAGCCAAGGGGCCCCTAGCGGACAAGAGACCCAGTACTTC,CASSQGAPSGQETQYF
.,TRBV18,TRBJ1-5,.,TGTGCCAGCTCACCAGGGCCTGGTCAGCCCCAGCATTTT,CASSPGPGQPQHF
.,TRBV5-1,TRBJ2-1,TRBD1,TGCGCCAGCAGCCGAACCGGGACAGACTACAATGAGCAGTTCTTC,CASSRTGTDYNEQFF
.,TRBV29-1,TRBJ2-3,.,TGCAGCGTTGTGGTCGGCAGGGGTTGGGATACGCAGTATTTT,CSVVVGRGWDTQYF
once,TRBV6-4,TRBJ2-5,TRBD2,TGTGCCAGCAGTGACAAAGCGGGGGGGCAAGAGACCCAGTACTTC,CASSDKAGGQETQYF
.,TRBV19,TRBJ2-5,TRBD1,TGTGCCAGTAGTATCAGACAGGGGGACAAGACCCAGTACTTC,CASSIRQGDKTQYF
.,TRBV6-9,TRBJ2-1,TRBD2,TGTGCCAGCAGTTACGGGCGGGAGAGCTACAATGAGCAGTTCTTC,CASSYGRESYNEQFF
.,TRBV4-1,TRBJ1-4,.,TGCGCCAGCAGCCAAGTATCGGGGGAAAAACTGTTTTTT,CASSQVSGEKLFF
.,TRBV2,TRBJ2-1,TRBD2,TGTGCCAGCAGCGCCGGGACTAGCGGCTACAATGAGCAGTTCTTC,CASSAGTSGYNEQFF
.,TRBV11-2,TRBJ1-2,.,TGTGCCAGCAGCCCTCAGGGCAACTATGGCTACACCTTC,CASSPQGNYGYTF
.,TRBV11-2,TRBJ1-1,.,TGTGCCAGCAACGAACTTATGGGGGGTTGGACTGAAGCTTTCTTT,CASNELMGGWTEAFF
.,TRBV3-1/TRBV3-2,TRBJ2-6,.,TGTGCCAGCAGCCAAGATATGTCTTCTGGGGCCAACGTCCTGACTTTC,CASSQDMSSGANVLTF
.,TRBV28,TRBJ2-5,.,TGTGCCAGCAGTTATTATACGGGCGGGGAGACCCAGTACTTC,CASSYYTGGETQYF
.,TRBV5-6,TRBJ2-5,TRBD2,TGTGCCAGCAGCTCGGGACCGGGACTAGCGAACCAAGAGACCCAGTACTTC,CASSSGPGLANQETQYF